This T cell receptor beta chain was sequenced in a study of PD-L1 blockade in urothelial cancer. Study in general: Enrolled patients had been treated previously with 0 to 3 chemotherapy regimens. Analysis of blood occurred 3 weeks (second dose) and 6 weeks after treatment start.

Clones were read by immunoSEQ multiplex PCR, and TCRdb kept only the in-frame ones, dropping some. The data show 50,000 to 70,000 clones, approximately 78% seen once. The CDR3 is made up of 15 amino acids. CDR1 is SGHTA, CDR2 FQGTGA, per germline. V lost 5 bases and J 5 bases, leaving 18 bases between the germline ends. Time point described: pretreatment peripheral blood. The diagnosis in patients was locally advanced or metastatic urothelial carcinoma. The source of this sequence is a man in his 70s with urothelial cancer. This material consisted of PBMCs, taken around atezolizumab (anti-PD-L1) treatment. The rearrangement links TRBV7-3 to TRBJ1-1; the D is unclear. The CDR3 coding sequence is TGTGCCAGCAGCCCAAGGGAAGCTGGGAGGACTGAAGCTTTCTTT. Its translation: CASSPREAGRTEAFF.